This T cell receptor (beta chain) came from a study of identical twins. TCRdb reprocessed the 5' RACE reads with MiXCR, giving one entry per CDR3 protein. The sample lists some 1,700,000 distinct CDR3 sequences; less than 40% were seen once. Germline V gene sequence: CDR1 MGHRA, CDR2 YSYEKL. The CDR3 length is 15 residues. The V segment lost 0 bases and the J segment 11 bases; nucleotides outside the gene matches: 10. This clonotype was recorded a few times. The V gene is TRBV4-1, the J gene TRBJ2-5; 9 bases align to TRBD2. This TCR came from a newborn girl in good health. Sequenced material: cord blood. The CDR3 DNA sequence: TGCGCCAGCAGCCAAGATGCGGGAGGGTACAATGAGCAGTACTTC. Amino acid sequence: CASSQDAGGYNEQYF.